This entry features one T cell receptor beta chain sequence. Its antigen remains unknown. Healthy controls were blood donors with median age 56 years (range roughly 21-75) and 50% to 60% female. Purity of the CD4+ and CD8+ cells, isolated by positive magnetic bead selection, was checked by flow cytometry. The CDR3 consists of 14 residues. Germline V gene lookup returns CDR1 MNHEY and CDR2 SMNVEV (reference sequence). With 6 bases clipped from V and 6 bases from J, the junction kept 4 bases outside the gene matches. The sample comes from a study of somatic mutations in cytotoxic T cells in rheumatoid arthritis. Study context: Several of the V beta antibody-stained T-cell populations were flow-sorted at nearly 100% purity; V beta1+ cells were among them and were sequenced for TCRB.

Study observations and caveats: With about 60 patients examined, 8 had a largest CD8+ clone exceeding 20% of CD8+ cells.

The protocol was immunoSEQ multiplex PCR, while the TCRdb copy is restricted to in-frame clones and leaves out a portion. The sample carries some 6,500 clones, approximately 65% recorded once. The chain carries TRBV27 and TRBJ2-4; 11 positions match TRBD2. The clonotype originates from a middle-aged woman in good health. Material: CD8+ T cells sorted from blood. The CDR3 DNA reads TGTGCCAGCAGCGCCGGGACTAGCGGAAACATTCAGTACTTC. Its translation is CASSAGTSGNIQYF.